This T cell receptor beta chain was obtained from a study of cytomegalovirus exposure and HLA in healthy donors. The study, taken as a whole, reports: Most of the TCR beta V segments (in an earlier analysis) were productive either about 87% or about 30% of the time. Trimming of TCR beta V- and J-genes showed a link, identified in a later analysis, to a missense DCLRE1C variant. Later work associated 16,951 TCR beta sequences with HLA alleles at 0.05 false discovery rate. As was reported, the classifier diagnosed cytomegalovirus status with high specificity and sensitivity.

This clone was counted a single time. Its antigen is as yet unknown. The CDR3 spans 14 residues. Trimming removed 6 bases from V and 4 bases from J; junction bases left unmatched: 1. From germline, CDR1 is SNHLY and CDR2 FYNNEI. PCR primers comprised 60 Vbeta and 13 Jbeta primers. TCRdb's table, derived via immunoSEQ multiplex PCR, lists solely in-frame clones and lacks some. The sample yields roughly 56,000 clones, about four fifths seen once. Sequenced sample: PBMCs. The V gene is TRBV2, the J gene TRBJ2-5; 14 bases map to TRBD2. This clonotype was obtained from a man aged 50-59 years in good health and CMV-seropositive. The CDR3 DNA reads as TGTGCCAGCAGCGGGACTAGCGGGAGAGAGACCCAGTACTTC. Translation: CASSGTSGRETQYF.